This T cell receptor (beta chain) was obtained from a study of CD8+CD57+ T cells in acquired aplastic anemia. Across the study: Roughly 3 ug was the average amount of DNA from sorted CD4+ and CD8+ cells. Points from the study as a whole: Patients had under 30 CD8+ CDR3 sequences in common with controls (the shared set). CD8+ Simpson's diversity in patients was not significantly different from that in controls.

Template material for TCR beta VDJ and CDR3 profiling consisted of genomic DNA. TCRdb used MiXCR to reprocess the reads, holding one entry per CDR3 protein. The sample gives about 470,000 distinct CDR3 sequences, 25% to 40% of which show up once; 0.82% is in the top ten. To note about this clonotype: Its antigen is unknown.

Germline values: CDR1 MNHNS, CDR2 SASEGT. The CDR3 is 13 amino acids. V shed 8 bases and J shed 7 bases, with 17 bases lying between them. By flow cytometry, patients selected for sequencing had shown an expansion of CD8+CD57+ cells. At blood sampling, none of the patients had yet received therapy. The clonotype comes from a human donor with aplastic anemia. The specimen was sorted CD4+, CD8+, or CD8+CD57+ T cells (not recorded which) from PBMCs. The chain combines TRBV6-1 with TRBJ1-1; tentative D call: TRBD1 (6 bases). The CDR3 DNA is TGTGCCAGCGCACAGGGCCCACTTTATGAAGCTTTCTTT. Its translation: CASAQGPLYEAFF.